The text below deals with one T cell receptor (beta chain). As yet, its antigen is unknown. These data belong to a study of T cell repertoires in cytomegalovirus infection. Study context: HLA-B-restricted CMV epitopes that are well studied were used alongside recently identified HLA-C-restricted ones. Indications of both CMV infection and matching HLA type were provided by public TCR beta signatures. Study-level points and caveats: Carriage of CMV together with the relevant HLA was identifiable through cumulative public TCR beta family frequency.

TCRdb fed the reads into MiXCR, producing one record per CDR3 protein. The data show some 900,000 distinct CDR3 sequences, about 30% seen once. The germline gives CDR1 LGHNA, CDR2 YSLEER. With 0 bases removed from V and 0 bases from J, the gap between germline ends came to 12 bases. The CDR3 is 17 amino acids. This material consisted of cultured CD8+ T cells from PBMCs, taken from culture after CMV antigen stimulation. J is TRBJ2-1 and V is TRBV4-3; tentative D call: TRBD2 (6 bases). The TCR sequence derives from a human donor in good health (CMV status not recorded). Some clones in this sample may be carry-over from other donors' samples. CDR3 loop: CASSQDLALDSYNEQFF. Written as DNA, the CDR3 is TGCGCCAGCAGCCAAGATCTAGCGTTGGACTCCTACAATGAGCAGTTCTTC.